This T cell receptor (beta chain) was retrieved from a study of T cell responses to AZD1222 COVID-19 vaccine. CDR1 and CDR2 (germline): GTSNPN, SVGIG (reference sequence). Trimming left V 0 bases short and J 8 bases short, with 17 bases between. The CDR3 runs 15 residues. Some clones are missing from TCRdb's copy, which holds only in-frame ones; the method was immunoSEQ multiplex PCR. The sample holds around 130,000 clones, about 85% seen once. This sequence was found in an adult who received the AZD1222 COVID-19 vaccine. The rearrangement uses TRBV30 and TRBJ2-1; D might be TRBD2 (7 bases). The sequenced sample was peripheral blood, obtained 28 days after the second AZD1222 dose. CDR3 in DNA: TGTGCCTGGAGTGTAGAGGGGGGGTTATTGGATGAGCAGTTCTTC. Translating gives CAWSVEGGLLDEQFF.